This T cell receptor beta chain emerged from a study of cytomegalovirus exposure and HLA in healthy donors. PCR used 60 Vbeta primers and 13 Jbeta primers. Using immunoSEQ multiplex PCR, the repertoire was profiled, and TCRdb retains in-frame clones only, with some absent. Found here are 150,000 to 200,000 clones; the top ten clones hold 0.7% to 1%. Of note for this clone: What it recognizes is unknown.

Study-wide results and limits: In a later analysis, TCR beta V- and J-gene trimming showed a link to a missense DCLRE1C variant.

CDR1 and CDR2 (germline): SEHNR, FQNEAQ (reference sequence). V was cut by 3 bases and J by 4 bases, with 14 bases left in between. This CDR3 region has 15 residues. Input material: PBMCs. The gene calls are TRBV7-9 and TRBJ2-3; unclear D gene. The origin of this receptor is a woman between 18 and 30 years old in good health and CMV-seropositive. DNA of the CDR3: TGTGCCAGCAGCTTCGCCCAGGCTTGGGCAGATACGCAGTATTTT. This sequence encodes CASSFAQAWADTQYF.